Listed below are T cell receptor beta chains from one sample, sequenced in a study of blood T cell repertoires in COVID-19. The table came from immunoSEQ multiplex PCR; TCRdb's copy has only in-frame clones and leaves some out. The profile shows 60,000 to 75,000 clones, about four fifths of them singletons. The sequencing sample was made of peripheral blood. Receptors were obtained from an elderly woman with acute or convalescent COVID-19. Each CDR3 is given with its conserved first and last residue. D genes are given only for firm matches. Clone size is stated in some rows and not others, as once, few, many or a class when expanded.

v_call,j_call,clone_size,d_call,cdr3_nt,cdr3_aa
TRBV23-1,TRBJ2-1,once,.,TGCGCCAGCACTCCACGGGGTCACCTGGGTTACAATGAGCAGTTCTTC,CASTPRGHLGYNEQFF
TRBV5-1,TRBJ2-1,.,.,TGCGCCAGCAGCTATCTAGGGGCCAAAGACAATGAGCAGTTCTTC,CASSYLGAKDNEQFF
TRBV2,TRBJ1-3,once,.,TGTGCCAGCCTGATCCAAGCTGCTGGAAACACCATATATTTT,CASLIQAAGNTIYF
TRBV15,TRBJ2-7,.,.,TGTGCCACCAGCAGAGACAGGTACGAGCAGTACTTC,CATSRDRYEQYF
TRBV30,TRBJ2-3,.,TRBD1,TGTGCCTGGGCACGCGGACAGGGAGGAGATACGCAGTATTTT,CAWARGQGGDTQYF
TRBV19,TRBJ1-1,.,TRBD1,TGTGCCAGTAGTACAGGGGGTTACACTGAAGCTTTCTTT,CASSTGGYTEAFF
TRBV5-1,TRBJ2-2,.,.,TGCGCCAGCAGCTTGATGGCAGGGGATCGCGGGGAGCTGTTTTTT,CASSLMAGDRGELFF
TRBV6-5,TRBJ1-2,once,.,TGTGCCAGCACCCCGGGTGACTATGGCTACACCTTC,CASTPGDYGYTF
TRBV2,TRBJ1-5,.,.,TGTGCCAGCAGTGAAGCGGGCTTCGGTCAGCCCCAGCATTTT,CASSEAGFGQPQHF
TRBV10-1,TRBJ1-1,.,TRBD1,TGCGCCAGCGGGAGTAGGGACAGGGGTCATGATGACACTGAAGCTTTCTTT,CASGSRDRGHDDTEAFF
TRBV4-2,TRBJ2-7,.,TRBD2,TGTGCCAGCAGCCAAGATCCAACTGGACTAGTTTACGAGCAGTACTTC,CASSQDPTGLVYEQYF
TRBV2,TRBJ1-3,.,.,TGTGCCAGCAGGGAACAGGGAAGCCTTGGAAACACCATATATTTT,CASREQGSLGNTIYF
TRBV7-6,TRBJ1-1,few,.,TGTGCCAGCAGCCCCACCAGCAGGGTGGGAGCTTTCTTT,CASSPTSRVGAFF
TRBV19,TRBJ2-2,many,TRBD1,TGTGCCAGTAGTCCCCAGGACAGGGATGACACCGGGGAGCTGTTTTTT,CASSPQDRDDTGELFF
TRBV13,TRBJ1-1,.,.,TGTGCCAGCAGCTTATTAGTCAACGGGAGGAATTTGAACACTGAAGCTTTCTTT,CASSLLVNGRNLNTEAFF
TRBV5-4,TRBJ1-1,.,TRBD1,TGTGCCAGCAGCTGGGACAGGGGAGGAACCGGCACTGAAGCTTTCTTT,CASSWDRGGTGTEAFF
TRBV11-3,TRBJ1-1,.,TRBD1,TGTGCCAGCAGCATTGGACAGGGGGCTAACACTGAAGCTTTCTTT,CASSIGQGANTEAFF
TRBV7-9,TRBJ1-1,.,TRBD1,TGTGCCAGCAGCTTCGGGACAGGGGGCTTGAATGAAGCTTTCTTT,CASSFGTGGLNEAFF
TRBV9,TRBJ2-1,.,.,TGTGCCAGCAGCTATAGTTGGGGGGTTTCCTACAATGAGCAGTTCTTC,CASSYSWGVSYNEQFF
TRBV7-9,TRBJ1-2,.,.,TGTGCCAGCAGGGAACAGGGAACCAACTATGGCTACACCTTC,CASREQGTNYGYTF
TRBV6-5,TRBJ2-3,.,TRBD2,TGTGCCAGCGGGACTAGCGGGGGCGGCACAGATACGCAGTATTTT,CASGTSGGGTDTQYF
TRBV18,TRBJ2-2,.,.,TGTGCCAGCTGGTCCGGACTTTGGGGAAACACCGGGGAGCTGTTTTTT,CASWSGLWGNTGELFF
TRBV6-5,TRBJ1-2,.,TRBD1,TGTGCCAGCAGGGCAGGGGGCGGAAGAGGGCATGGCTACACCTTC,CASRAGGGRGHGYTF
TRBV4-1,TRBJ2-6,.,.,TGCGCCAGCAGCCAAGCTCCGTCGGGCTCTGGGGCCAACGTCCTGACTTTC,CASSQAPSGSGANVLTF
TRBV19,TRBJ2-1,.,.,TGTGCCAGTAGTCACAAGAAGGACAACTACAATGAGCAGTTCTTC,CASSHKKDNYNEQFF
TRBV2,TRBJ1-2,.,.,TGTGCCAGCAGGCCAGGGTTCAACTATGGCTACACCTTC,CASRPGFNYGYTF
TRBV6-5,TRBJ2-5,.,TRBD2,TGTGCCAGCAGGCCACTAGCGGGGGATCAGACCCAGTACTTC,CASRPLAGDQTQYF
TRBV9,TRBJ1-1,.,.,TGTGCCAGCAGCCCAAACCCGACGGGGAACACTGAAGCTTTCTTT,CASSPNPTGNTEAFF
TRBV6-6,TRBJ2-7,.,.,TGTGCCAGCAGTTACTCAGGGGAATACGAGCAGTACTTC,CASSYSGEYEQYF
TRBV10-1,TRBJ1-5,.,TRBD1,TGCGCCAGCACTGGGCCTTTCTGGGACAGCGATATAGCCAATCAGCCCCAGCATTTT,CASTGPFWDSDIANQPQHF
TRBV19,TRBJ1-4,.,.,TGTGCCAGTAGTCCAAATGCAGGATTGAGTGAAAAACTGTTTTTT,CASSPNAGLSEKLFF
TRBV5-6,TRBJ1-6,few,.,TGTGCCAGCAGCTTGGACCGAGGTAATTCACCCCTCCACTTT,CASSLDRGNSPLHF
TRBV9,TRBJ2-6,.,.,TGTGCCAGCAGCTCCAGCTCTGGGGCCAACGTCCTGACTTTC,CASSSSSGANVLTF
TRBV18,TRBJ2-7,few,.,TGTGCCAGCTCAGATCAGGACTACGAGCAGTACTTC,CASSDQDYEQYF
TRBV5-4,TRBJ1-1,.,.,TGTGCCAGCAGGATAACCGGGGGGACTGAAGCTTTCTTT,CASRITGGTEAFF
TRBV3-1/TRBV3-2,TRBJ1-2,.,TRBD1,TGTGCCAGCAGCCTCCGACAGGGTGAGGCTGGCTACACCTTC,CASSLRQGEAGYTF
TRBV12-3/TRBV12-4,TRBJ2-1,.,TRBD2,TGTGCCAGCAGTATGGGACTATACAATGAGCAGTTCTTC,CASSMGLYNEQFF
TRBV12-5,TRBJ2-3,.,TRBD1,TGTGCTAGTGGTTTGGGGGACAGGGTCACAGATACGCAGTATTTT,CASGLGDRVTDTQYF
TRBV6-4,TRBJ1-2,.,.,TGTGCCAGCAGTGCGTTCCCTAACTATGGCTACACCTTC,CASSAFPNYGYTF
TRBV5-4,TRBJ1-2,.,TRBD1,TGTGCCAGCAGCCGAAACAGGGGGCAGGACTATGGCTACACCTTC,CASSRNRGQDYGYTF